This T cell receptor beta chain came from a study of blood T cell repertoires in COVID-19. At the level of the study: There were acute and convalescent COVID-19 samples, and they came from the United States, Italy and Spain. T cells, B-cell-depleted T cells, or PBMCs supplied cDNA or gDNA.

Original data processing: Scientists estimated how many nucleated cells there were by amplifying reference gene primers. Sequencing was performed with immunoSEQ multiplex PCR; in TCRdb, only in-frame clones are kept and a portion is missing. Clone size and V and J calls were adopted from that table, with D and trimming inferred from the DNA. The data hold some 290,000 clones, with approximately 81% observed a single time. The CDR3 totals 14 residues. The V gene lost 5 bases and the J gene lost 4 bases, with 14 bases spanning the gap. Germline V gives CDR1 SEHNR, CDR2 FQNEAQ (reference sequence). Sequenced sample: peripheral blood. The chain recombines TRBV7-9 with TRBJ1-1, with a tentative D call TRBD1 (5 bases). The TCR sequence derives from an older woman with active or convalescent COVID-19. The CDR3 DNA sequence: TGTGCCAGCAGCCCTCGGCGGGGGACCACTGAAGCTTTCTTT. This codes for CASSPRRGTTEAFF. The full variable domain, completed using reference TRBV7-9 and TRBJ1-1, is DTGVSQNPRHKITKRGQNVTFRCDPISEHNRLYWYRQTLGQGPEFLTYFQNEAQLEKSRLLSDRFSAERPKGSFSTLEIQRTEQGDSAMYLCASSPRRGTTEAFFGQGTRLTVV.